This TCR beta chain was sequenced during a study of OX40 agonist ivuxolimab in advanced cancers. Study information: Hepatocellular carcinoma, melanoma, renal cell or head and neck cancer was diagnosed in the dose-escalation patients. Study-level results: Blood T cells, both CD4+ and CD8+, expanded clonally by week 6 at 0.1 to 3.0 mg/kg. Average numbers of expanded clones were greater in CD8+ T cells than in CD4+.

Germline CDR1 MDHEN, CDR2 SYDVKM. V was clipped by 5 bases and J by 13 bases; unmatched bases: 17. The CDR3 covers 16 residues. Of note for this clone: Its antigen remains unidentified.

Systemic immunosuppression or autoimmune disease history was grounds to exclude patients. TCRdb keeps only in-frame clones here, not all; method: immunoSEQ multiplex PCR. This table has roughly 48,000 clones, approximately 81% appearing once. The chain uses TRBV28 and TRBJ2-1, with 10 positions matching TRBD2. This clonotype was obtained from an adult with an advanced solid tumor such as melanoma, head and neck, liver or kidney cancer. The sample was CD4+ or CD8+ T cells sorted from blood, taken in a trial of the OX40 agonist ivuxolimab. CDR3 sequence (DNA): TGTGCCAGCAGTACCACCGGGACTAGCGAACAGCATCTCCAGTTCTTC. This codes for CASSTTGTSEQHLQFF.